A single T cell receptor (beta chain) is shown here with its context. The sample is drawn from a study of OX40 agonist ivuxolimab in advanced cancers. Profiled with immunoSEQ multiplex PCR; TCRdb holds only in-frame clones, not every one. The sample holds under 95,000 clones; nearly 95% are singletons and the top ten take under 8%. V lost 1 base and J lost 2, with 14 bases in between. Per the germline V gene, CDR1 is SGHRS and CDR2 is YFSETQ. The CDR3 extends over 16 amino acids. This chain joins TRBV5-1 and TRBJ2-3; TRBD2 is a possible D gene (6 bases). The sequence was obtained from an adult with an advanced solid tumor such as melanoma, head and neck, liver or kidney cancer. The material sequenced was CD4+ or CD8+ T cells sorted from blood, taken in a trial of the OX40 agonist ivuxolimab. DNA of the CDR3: TGCGCCAGCAGCTTGTCGCAGCGGGCCAACACAGATACGCAGTATTTT. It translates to CASSLSQRANTDTQYF.